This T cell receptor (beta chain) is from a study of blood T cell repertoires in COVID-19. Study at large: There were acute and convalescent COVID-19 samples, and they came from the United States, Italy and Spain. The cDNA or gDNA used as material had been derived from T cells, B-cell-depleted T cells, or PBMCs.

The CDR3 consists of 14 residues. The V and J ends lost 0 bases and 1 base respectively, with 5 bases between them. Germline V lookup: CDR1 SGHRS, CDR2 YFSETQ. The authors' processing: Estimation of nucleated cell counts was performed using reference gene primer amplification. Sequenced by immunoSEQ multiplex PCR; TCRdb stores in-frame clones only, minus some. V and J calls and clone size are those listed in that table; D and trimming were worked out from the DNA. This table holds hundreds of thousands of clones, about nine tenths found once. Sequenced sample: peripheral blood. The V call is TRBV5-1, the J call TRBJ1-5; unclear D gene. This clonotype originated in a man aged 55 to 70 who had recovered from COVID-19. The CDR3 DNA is TGCGCCAGCAGCTTGGACGGGAGCAATCAGCCCCAGCATTTT. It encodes CASSLDGSNQPQHF.